This T cell receptor (beta chain) comes out of a study of shared clonotypes between healthy human individuals. Across the whole study: Donor ages ranged 18 to 49 years: a couple of women, a few men. The plates for each donor numbered three CD4 naive, three CD4 memory, two CD8 naive and one CD8 memory.

Germline V lookup: CDR1 SGHTA, CDR2 FQGNSA. V gave up 3 bases and J gave up 4 bases, with 16 bases separating them. This CDR3 has 15 residues. Replicate PCRs run on sorted subsets employed 200 ng DNA, approximately 30,000 T cell genomes. Authors' data handling: Junction-only sequences produced by ImmunoSEQ had no quality scores, so filtering differed. The repertoire was sequenced with immunoSEQ multiplex PCR; TCRdb's copy has only in-frame clones and lacks some. V, J and clone size are those of that table, while D and trimming were read from the DNA. The sample contains some 680,000 clones, around 73% of which appear only once.

Sample: memory CD4+ T cells sorted from blood. Subset given: CD45RA-negative fraction. The receptor was derived from a woman aged 25 to 45 in good health. The chain combines TRBV7-2 with TRBJ2-7; D is possibly TRBD2 (7 bases). The CDR3 spells CASSFFGGLGYEQYF. The CDR3 DNA is TGTGCCAGCAGCTTTTTCGGGGGGCTGGGATACGAGCAGTACTTC.